This T cell receptor beta chain came from a study of blood T cell repertoires in COVID-19. Method: immunoSEQ multiplex PCR; TCRdb's copy keeps in-frame clones and lacks some. The table shows 400,000 or so clones, with approximately 90% occurring only once. This clone was seen ten or more times. Ages ranged from about 18 to 89 years, with residence in around 24 US areas. The CDR3 runs to 14 residues. CDR1 SGDLS and CDR2 YYNGEE come from the germline V gene. V lost 0 bases, J lost 4 bases, and 10 bases lay in between. The rearrangement uses TRBV9 and TRBJ2-5; D call uncertain. Source material: PBMCs or T cells enriched from blood (not recorded which). This receptor was taken from a man in his thirties or forties who had recovered from COVID-19. CDR3: CASSVGPARETQYF. As DNA, the CDR3 is TGTGCCAGCAGCGTAGGTCCAGCTAGAGAGACCCAGTACTTC. The full variable domain, with the rest looked up from reference TRBV9 and TRBJ2-5, is DSGVTQTPKHLITATGQRVTLRCSPRSGDLSVYWYQQSLDQGLQFLIQYYNGEERAKGNILERFSAQQFPDLHSELNLSSLELGDSALYFCASSVGPARETQYFGPGTRLLVL.